This T cell receptor (beta chain) is from a study of PD-1 blockade in classical Hodgkin lymphoma. Study-wide results and caveats: When nivolumab was started under 1 year after ASCT, patients were excluded. Prior to therapy, complete responders displayed diversity much like that of newly diagnosed patients.

Method: immunoSEQ multiplex PCR; TCRdb's copy keeps in-frame clones and lacks some. The sample holds about 13,000 clones, about four fifths seen once. All the patients suffered relapse after autologous stem cell transplantation, and brentuximab vedotin exposure differed. Complete response, partial response or progressive disease was each patient's best response. Concerning this clone: Its antigen is still unknown.

Germline-derived CDR1 and CDR2 are MNHNS and SASEGT. This CDR3 is built from 15 residues. The junction had 8 bases not matched to a gene; V was cut back by 7 bases and J by 7 bases. This TCR derives from a human donor with classical Hodgkin lymphoma. The starting material was peripheral blood mononuclear cells (PBMCs), obtained at baseline. V usage is TRBV6-1 and J usage is TRBJ2-2; 11 nucleotides agree with TRBD1. The CDR3 here is CASNFGTGGFGELFF. The CDR3 DNA follows: TGTGCCAGCAACTTCGGGACAGGGGGATTCGGGGAGCTGTTTTTT.